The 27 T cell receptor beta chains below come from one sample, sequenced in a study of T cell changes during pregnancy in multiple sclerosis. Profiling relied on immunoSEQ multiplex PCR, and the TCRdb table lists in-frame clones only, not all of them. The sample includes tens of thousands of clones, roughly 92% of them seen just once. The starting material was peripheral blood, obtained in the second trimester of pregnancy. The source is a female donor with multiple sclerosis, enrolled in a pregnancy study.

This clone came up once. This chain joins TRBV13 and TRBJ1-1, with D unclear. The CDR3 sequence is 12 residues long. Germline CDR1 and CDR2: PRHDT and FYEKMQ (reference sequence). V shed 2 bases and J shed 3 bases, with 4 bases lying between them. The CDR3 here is CASSLYYTEAFF. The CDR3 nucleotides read TGTGCCAGCAGCTTATATTACACTGAAGCTTTCTTT.

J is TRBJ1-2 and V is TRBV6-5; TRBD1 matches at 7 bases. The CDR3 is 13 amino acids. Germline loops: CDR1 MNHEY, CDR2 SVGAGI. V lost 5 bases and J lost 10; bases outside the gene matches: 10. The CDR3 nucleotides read TGTGCCAGCAGTCACACCGACAGGGAAGACTACACCTTC. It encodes CASSHTDREDYTF.

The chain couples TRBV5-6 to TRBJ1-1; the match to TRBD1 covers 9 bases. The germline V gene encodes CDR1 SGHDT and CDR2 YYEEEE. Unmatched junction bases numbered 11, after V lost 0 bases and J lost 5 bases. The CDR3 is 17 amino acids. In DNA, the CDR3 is TGTGCCAGCAGCTTGGAAGGGGACAGGGTACGGCGAACTGAAGCTTTCTTT. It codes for CASSLEGDRVRRTEAFF.

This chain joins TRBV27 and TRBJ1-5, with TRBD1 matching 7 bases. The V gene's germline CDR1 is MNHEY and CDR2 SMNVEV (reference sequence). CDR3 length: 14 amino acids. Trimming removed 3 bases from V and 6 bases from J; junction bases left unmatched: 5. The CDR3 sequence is CASSFSGGGQPQHF. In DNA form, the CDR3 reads TGTGCCAGCAGTTTCTCAGGGGGTGGTCAGCCCCAGCATTTT.

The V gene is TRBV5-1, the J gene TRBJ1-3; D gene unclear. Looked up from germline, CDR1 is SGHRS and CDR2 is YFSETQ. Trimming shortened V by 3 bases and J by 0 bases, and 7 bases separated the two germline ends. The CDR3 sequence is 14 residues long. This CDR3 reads CASSSQASGNTIYF. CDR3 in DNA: TGCGCCAGCAGCTCTCAGGCCTCTGGAAACACCATATATTTT.

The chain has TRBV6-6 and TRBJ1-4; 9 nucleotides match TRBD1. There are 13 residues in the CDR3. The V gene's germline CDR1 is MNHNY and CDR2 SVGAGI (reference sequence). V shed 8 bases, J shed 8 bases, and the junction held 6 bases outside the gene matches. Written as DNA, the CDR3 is TGTGCCAGCGGGCGGGACAGGGACGAAAAACTGTTTTTT. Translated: CASGRDRDEKLFF.

The DNA of the CDR3 is TGTGCCAGCAGCTTAGAGGCTAGCACAGATACGCAGTATTTT. Translating it yields CASSLEASTDTQYF. The chain employs TRBV11-2 and TRBJ2-3; no clear D gene. This CDR3 has 14 amino acids. V was pared by 0 bases and J by 0 bases, with 4 bases between. Germline CDR1 and CDR2: SGHAT and FQNNGV.

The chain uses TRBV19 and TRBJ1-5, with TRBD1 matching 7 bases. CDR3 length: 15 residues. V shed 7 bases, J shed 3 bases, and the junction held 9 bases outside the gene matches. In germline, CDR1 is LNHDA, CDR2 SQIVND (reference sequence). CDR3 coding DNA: TGTGCCAGTAATGACGGACAGGCCATCAATCAGCCCCAGCATTTT. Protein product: CASNDGQAINQPQHF.

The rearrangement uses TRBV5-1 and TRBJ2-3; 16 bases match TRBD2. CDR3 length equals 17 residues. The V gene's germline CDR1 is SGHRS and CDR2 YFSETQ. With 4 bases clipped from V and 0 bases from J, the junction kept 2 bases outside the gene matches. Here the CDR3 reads CASSPGLAGGSTDTQYF. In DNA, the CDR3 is TGCGCCAGCAGCCCGGGACTAGCGGGGGGGAGCACAGATACGCAGTATTTT.

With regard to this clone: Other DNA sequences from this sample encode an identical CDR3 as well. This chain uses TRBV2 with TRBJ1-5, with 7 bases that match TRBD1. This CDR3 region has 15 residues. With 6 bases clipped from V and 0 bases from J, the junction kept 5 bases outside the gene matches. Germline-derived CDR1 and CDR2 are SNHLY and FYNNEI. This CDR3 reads CASSRDSYSNQPQHF. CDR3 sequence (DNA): TGTGCCAGCAGCCGGGACAGTTATAGCAATCAGCCCCAGCATTTT.

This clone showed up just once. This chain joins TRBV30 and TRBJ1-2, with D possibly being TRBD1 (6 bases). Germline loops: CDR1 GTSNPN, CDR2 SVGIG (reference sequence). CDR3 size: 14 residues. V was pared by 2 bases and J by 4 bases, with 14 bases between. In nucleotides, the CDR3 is TGTGCCTGGAGTACAGGGCTAGGAACCTATGGCTACACCTTC. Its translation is CAWSTGLGTYGYTF.

The CDR3 coding sequence is TGCGCCAGCAGCCAAGAAGCGGCAGCGAGGGATGAGCAGTTCTTC. Encoded protein: CASSQEAAARDEQFF. The chain couples TRBV4-3 to TRBJ2-1, with D tentatively TRBD2 (5 bases). Germline V gene sequence: CDR1 LGHNA, CDR2 YSLEER. CDR3 size: 15 residues. V lost 0 bases, J lost 8 bases, and 14 bases lay in between.

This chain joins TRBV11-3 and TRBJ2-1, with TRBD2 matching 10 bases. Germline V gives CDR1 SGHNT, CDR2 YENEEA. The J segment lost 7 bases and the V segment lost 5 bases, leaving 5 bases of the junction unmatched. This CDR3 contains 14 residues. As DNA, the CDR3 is TGTGCCAGCAGCGCCCTAGCGGGAGTGAATGAGCAGTTCTTC. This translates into CASSALAGVNEQFF.

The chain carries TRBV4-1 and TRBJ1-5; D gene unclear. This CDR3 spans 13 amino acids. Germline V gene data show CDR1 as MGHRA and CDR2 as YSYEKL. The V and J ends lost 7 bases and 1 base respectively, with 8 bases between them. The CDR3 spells CASTPLSNQPQHF. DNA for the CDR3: TGCGCCAGCACCCCACTCAGCAATCAGCCCCAGCATTTT.

The CDR3 reads CASSHPVASMSTDTQYF. CDR3 nucleotide sequence: TGCGCCAGCAGCCACCCGGTCGCTTCAATGAGCACAGATACGCAGTATTTT. The chain employs TRBV4-1 and TRBJ2-3; D unresolved. Trimming pared 3 bases from V and 0 bases from J, leaving 16 bases between. This CDR3 spans 17 amino acids. Germline V gives CDR1 MGHRA, CDR2 YSYEKL.

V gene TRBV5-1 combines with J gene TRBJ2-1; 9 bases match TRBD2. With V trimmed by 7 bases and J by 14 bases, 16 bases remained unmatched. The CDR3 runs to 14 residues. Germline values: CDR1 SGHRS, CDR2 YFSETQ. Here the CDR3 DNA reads TGCGCCAGCGATTTAGCGGGAGTTTTTTTACCGGAGTTCTTC. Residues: CASDLAGVFLPEFF.

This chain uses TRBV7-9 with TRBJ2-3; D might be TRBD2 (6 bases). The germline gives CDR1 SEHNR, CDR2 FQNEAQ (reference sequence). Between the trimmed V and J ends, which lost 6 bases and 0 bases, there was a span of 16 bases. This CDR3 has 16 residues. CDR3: CASRFGGPPSTDTQYF. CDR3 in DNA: TGTGCCAGCAGATTCGGGGGACCCCCTAGCACAGATACGCAGTATTTT.

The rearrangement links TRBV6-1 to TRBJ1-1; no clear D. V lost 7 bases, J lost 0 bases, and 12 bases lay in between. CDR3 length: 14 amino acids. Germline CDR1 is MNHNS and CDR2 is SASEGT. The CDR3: CASTPVAVNTEAFF. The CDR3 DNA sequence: TGTGCCAGCACCCCCGTGGCAGTGAACACTGAAGCTTTCTTT.

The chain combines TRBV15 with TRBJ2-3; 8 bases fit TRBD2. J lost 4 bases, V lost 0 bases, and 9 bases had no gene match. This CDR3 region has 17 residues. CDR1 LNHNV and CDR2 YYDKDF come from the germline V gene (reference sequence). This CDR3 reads CATSRDSLGLVADTQYF. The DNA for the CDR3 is TGTGCCACCAGCAGAGATTCCTTGGGACTAGTGGCAGATACGCAGTATTTT.

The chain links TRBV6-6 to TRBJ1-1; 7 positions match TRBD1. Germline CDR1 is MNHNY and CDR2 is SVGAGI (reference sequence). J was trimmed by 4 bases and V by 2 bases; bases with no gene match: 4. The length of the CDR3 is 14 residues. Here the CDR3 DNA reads TGTGCCAGCAGTTACCAAGGGGGCGGCACTGAAGCTTTCTTT. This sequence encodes CASSYQGGGTEAFF.

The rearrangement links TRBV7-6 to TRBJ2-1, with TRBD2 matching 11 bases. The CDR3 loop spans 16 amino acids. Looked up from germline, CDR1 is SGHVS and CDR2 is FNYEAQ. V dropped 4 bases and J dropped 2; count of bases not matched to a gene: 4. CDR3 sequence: CASSSLAGGAYNEQFF. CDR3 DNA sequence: TGTGCCAGCAGCTCCCTAGCGGGAGGAGCCTACAATGAGCAGTTCTTC.

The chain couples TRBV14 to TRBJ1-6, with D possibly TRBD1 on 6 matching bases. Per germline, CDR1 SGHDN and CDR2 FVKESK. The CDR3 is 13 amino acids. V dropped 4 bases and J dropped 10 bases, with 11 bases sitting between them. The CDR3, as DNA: TGTGCCAGCAGCCCTACAGGGTACTCACCCCTCCACTTT. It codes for CASSPTGYSPLHF. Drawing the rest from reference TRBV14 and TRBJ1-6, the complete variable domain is EAGVTQFPSHSVIEKGQTVTLRCDPISGHDNLYWYRRVMGKEIKFLLHFVKESKQDESGMPNNRFLAERTGGTYSTLKVQPAELEDSGVYFCASSPTGYSPLHFGNGTRLTVT.

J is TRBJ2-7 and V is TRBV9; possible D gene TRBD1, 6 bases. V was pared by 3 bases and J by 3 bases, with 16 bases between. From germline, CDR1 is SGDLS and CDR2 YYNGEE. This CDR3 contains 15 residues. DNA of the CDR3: TGTGCCAGCAGCGCGTCATGGGGGCGTAGCTACGAGCAGTACTTC. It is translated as CASSASWGRSYEQYF.

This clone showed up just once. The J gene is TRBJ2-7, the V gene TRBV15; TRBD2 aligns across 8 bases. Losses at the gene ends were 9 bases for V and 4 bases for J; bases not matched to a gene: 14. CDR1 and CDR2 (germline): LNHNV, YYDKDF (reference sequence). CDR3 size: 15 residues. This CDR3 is CATSGGTGHRYEQYF. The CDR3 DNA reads TGTGCCACATCGGGAGGGACGGGTCACAGATACGAGCAGTACTTC.

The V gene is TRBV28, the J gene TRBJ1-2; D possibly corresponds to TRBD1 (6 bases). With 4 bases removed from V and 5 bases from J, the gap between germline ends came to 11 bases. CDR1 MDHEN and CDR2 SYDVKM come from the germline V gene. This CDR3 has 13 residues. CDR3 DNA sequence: TGTGCCAGCAGTTCACCGGACAGTTATGGCTACACCTTC. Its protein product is CASSSPDSYGYTF.

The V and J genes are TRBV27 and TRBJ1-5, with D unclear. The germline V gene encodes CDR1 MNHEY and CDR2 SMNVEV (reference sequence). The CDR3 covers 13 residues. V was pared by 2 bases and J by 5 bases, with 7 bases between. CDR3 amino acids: CASSLRGYQPQHF. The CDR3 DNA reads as TGTGCCAGCAGTTTACGGGGATATCAGCCCCAGCATTTT.

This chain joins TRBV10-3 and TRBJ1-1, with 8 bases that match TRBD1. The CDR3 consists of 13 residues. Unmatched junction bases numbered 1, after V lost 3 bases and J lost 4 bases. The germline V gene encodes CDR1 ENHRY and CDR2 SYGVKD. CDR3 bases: TGTGCCATCAGTGAACAGGGGGGCACTGAAGCTTTCTTT. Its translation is CAISEQGGTEAFF.